Each of the 21 T cell receptor beta chains below was sequenced from the same sample in a study of multiple sclerosis patients with progressive multifocal leukoencephalopathy. Sequencing used immunoSEQ multiplex PCR; TCRdb keeps in-frame clones, though not all of them. This sample has about 31,000 clones, with approximately 86% found just once. As for time point: time of PML onset. The source was PBMCs, collected from a patient treated with natalizumab. The receptors stem from a woman aged 40-49 years with progressive multifocal leukoencephalopathy.

The chain links TRBV15 to TRBJ2-2, with TRBD1 as a possible D gene (7 bases). Germline CDR1 and CDR2: LNHNV and YYDKDF (reference sequence). The CDR3 has 16 residues. V lost 2 bases, J lost 7 bases, and 17 bases lay in between. CDR3: CATSRLLSGGGGELFF. The CDR3 DNA follows: TGTGCCACCAGCAGACTACTATCAGGGGGAGGCGGGGAGCTGTTTTTT.

The V and J genes are TRBV2 and TRBJ1-1; D unresolved. V was shortened by 5 bases and J by 0 bases, with 7 bases between the two germline ends. Germline loops: CDR1 SNHLY, CDR2 FYNNEI. This CDR3 region has 13 residues. CDR3 sequence: CASSPELNTEAFF. The CDR3 DNA reads TGTGCCAGCAGTCCGGAGCTGAACACTGAAGCTTTCTTT.

The sample holds one count of this clone. The gene calls are TRBV14 and TRBJ2-3; either TRBD1 or TRBD2 may fit D (5 bases each). This CDR3 contains 15 residues. Trimming removed 0 bases at V and 2 bases at J, with 9 bases between. CDR1 is SGHDN and CDR2 is FVKESK in the germline V gene. The CDR3 spells CASSQDWGNTDTQYF. The CDR3 region has the DNA TGTGCCAGCAGCCAAGATTGGGGGAACACAGATACGCAGTATTTT. Full variable domain (remainder filled in from reference TRBV14 and TRBJ2-3): EAGVTQFPSHSVIEKGQTVTLRCDPISGHDNLYWYRRVMGKEIKFLLHFVKESKQDESGMPNNRFLAERTGGTYSTLKVQPAELEDSGVYFCASSQDWGNTDTQYFGPGTRLTVL.

The rearrangement joins TRBV11-2 to TRBJ2-7; no clear D. Looked up from germline, CDR1 is SGHAT and CDR2 is FQNNGV. Trimming left V 5 bases short and J 3 bases short, with 17 bases between. The length of the CDR3 is 15 residues. The CDR3: CASSLRWEQYYEQYF. In nucleotides, the CDR3 is TGTGCCAGCAGCCTCCGATGGGAACAGTACTACGAGCAGTACTTC.

This clone was observed a single time. The V and J genes are TRBV23-1 and TRBJ1-5; the D gene is possibly TRBD1 (5 bases). TRBV23-1 is an open reading frame whose function is uncertain. The ends were cut back, 5 bases at V and 6 bases at J, with 17 bases in the middle. The length of the CDR3 is 15 residues. DNA of the CDR3: TGCGCCAGCAGTAAACGATCTATGGGGGGTCAGCCCCAGCATTTT. Residues: CASSKRSMGGQPQHF.

V gene TRBV4-3 combines with J gene TRBJ2-7, with D tentatively TRBD1 (6 bases). The V gene's germline CDR1 is LGHNA and CDR2 YSLEER. Deletions cut 1 base from V and 2 bases from J, with 12 bases between. This CDR3 spans 15 amino acids. This chain's CDR3 is CASSQAGTGPYEQYF. The CDR3 nucleotides are TGCGCCAGCAGCCAAGCCGGAACAGGGCCCTACGAGCAGTACTTC.

V usage is TRBV7-6 and J usage is TRBJ2-7, with 12 bases aligning to TRBD2. V was pared by 4 bases and J by 3 bases, with 4 bases of the junction left unmatched. This CDR3 has 15 residues. Germline V gene sequence: CDR1 SGHVS, CDR2 FNYEAQ. The CDR3 region has the DNA TGTGCCAGCAGCTCCGGACTAGCGGGGAGCTACGAGCAGTACTTC. Translated, it gives CASSSGLAGSYEQYF.

The CDR3 coding sequence is TGTGCCAGCAGCTTTAGAGGGCAGGTATCTGGAAACACCATATATTTT. Amino acid sequence: CASSFRGQVSGNTIYF. The chain recombines TRBV5-8 with TRBJ1-3; unclear D gene. CDR1 is SGHTS and CDR2 is YDEGEE in the germline V gene. This CDR3 has 16 amino acids. V shed 2 bases and J shed 1 base, with 13 bases lying between them.

This clone came up a few times. V usage is TRBV19 and J usage is TRBJ2-4; 8 bases map to TRBD2. V lost 4 bases, J lost 1 base, and 12 bases stayed unmatched. Germline CDR1 is LNHDA and CDR2 is SQIVND (reference sequence). CDR3 length: 18 residues. The CDR3 loop reads CASSNSLGSGGAKNIQYF. Here the CDR3 DNA reads TGTGCCAGTAGTAATTCCCTAGGGAGCGGGGGTGCCAAAAACATTCAGTACTTC.

Here the CDR3 reads CASSRQGWNEQFF. The CDR3 coding sequence is TGTGCCAGCAGTAGACAGGGGTGGAATGAGCAGTTCTTC. This rearrangement joins TRBV6-5 to TRBJ2-1; TRBD1 agrees at 8 bases. CDR3 length equals 13 residues. Trimming took 5 bases from V and 7 from J; bases not matched to a gene: 4. Germline V gives CDR1 MNHEY, CDR2 SVGAGI.

V is TRBV30 and J is TRBJ2-7, with 8 bases fitting TRBD2. Germline V gives CDR1 GTSNPN, CDR2 SVGIG (reference sequence). The CDR3 spans 14 residues. J lost 3 bases, V lost 2 bases, and 6 bases had no gene match. The CDR3 DNA sequence: TGTGCCTGGAGTACGGGGCTAGCGGGCTACGAGCAGTACTTC. It translates to CAWSTGLAGYEQYF.

In DNA, the CDR3 is TGTGCCAGCCGGGACAGGGGGCGAGAGGGTCAGCCCCAGCATTTT. Protein sequence: CASRDRGREGQPQHF. The rearrangement uses TRBV28 and TRBJ1-5; the match to TRBD1 covers 12 bases. The CDR3 has 15 residues. The V and J ends lost 8 bases and 6 bases, in that order; junction bases with no gene match: 8. Germline V gives CDR1 MDHEN, CDR2 SYDVKM.

Comments on this clone: This likely comes from a read error, as the CDR3 has no conserved phenylalanine or tryptophan at its end. The chain is built from TRBV9 and TRBJ1-2; D might be TRBD1 (5 bases). The CDR3 consists of 12 residues. V lost 2 bases, J lost 4 bases, and 6 bases lay in between. Per germline, CDR1 SGDLS and CDR2 YYNGEE. CDR3 DNA: TGTGCCAGCAGCGTCAGGGTCTATGGCTACACCCCA. Protein product: CASSVRVYGYTP.

The V gene is TRBV28, the J gene TRBJ1-2, with D hard to call. The CDR3 contains 14 residues. The germline CDR1 and CDR2 sequences are MDHEN and SYDVKM. V was pared by 6 bases and J by 4 bases, with 15 bases between. The CDR3 reads CASSSYTEPYGYTF. The CDR3 coding sequence is TGTGCCAGCAGCTCCTACACGGAGCCCTATGGCTACACCTTC.

V usage is TRBV12-5 and J usage is TRBJ1-3; D is uncertain. The CDR3 has 14 residues. Germline values: CDR1 LGHNT, CDR2 FRNRAP. Trimming left V 4 bases short and J 6 bases short, with 13 bases between. The CDR3 nucleotides read TGTGCTAGTGGTTGGCCCAACAATGAAAACACCATATATTTT. Its protein is CASGWPNNENTIYF.

This clone appeared a few times. The chain couples TRBV5-1 to TRBJ1-1; no clear D gene. The CDR3 contains 13 residues. Germline CDR1 reads SGHRS; CDR2 reads YFSETQ. V was pared by 0 bases and J by 1 base, with 4 bases between. This CDR3 is CASSLEGNTEAFF. The CDR3 nucleotides read TGCGCCAGCAGCTTGGAGGGGAACACTGAAGCTTTCTTT.

The chain is built from TRBV5-4 and TRBJ1-2; TRBD1 matches at 10 bases. The CDR3 runs to 15 residues. Germline CDR1 SGHNT, CDR2 YYREEE (reference sequence). J gave up 8 bases and V 4 bases, and 11 bases lay outside the gene matches. The DNA of the CDR3 is TGTGCCAGCAGCGTTACGGGACAGGGGCCGAGGGGCTACACCTTC. Translating gives CASSVTGQGPRGYTF.

V and J are TRBV7-2 and TRBJ2-2; 9 bases align to TRBD1. Germline V gene lookup returns CDR1 SGHTA and CDR2 FQGNSA. This CDR3 has 15 amino acids. V was pared by 3 bases and J by 4 bases, with 3 bases of the junction left unmatched. DNA for the CDR3: TGTGCCAGCAGCTTCGGGACAGGGACCACCGGGGAGCTGTTTTTT. It encodes CASSFGTGTTGELFF.

This clone has more than one count but fewer than ten. The chain has TRBV4-2 and TRBJ2-3; the match to TRBD1 covers 9 bases. There are 15 residues in the CDR3. Per the germline V gene, CDR1 is LGHNA and CDR2 is YNFKEQ. After removal of 2 bases from V and 4 bases from J, the junction contained 4 bases not matched to a gene. The CDR3 nucleotides are TGTGCCAGCAGCCAAACAGGGGGCGCGGCAGATACGCAGTATTTT. Amino acids: CASSQTGGAADTQYF.

The chain employs TRBV16 and TRBJ1-2; TRBD1 matches 8 bases. V lost 3 bases, J lost 8 bases, and 2 bases stayed unmatched. The CDR3 consists of 12 residues. Germline V lookup: CDR1 KGHSY, CDR2 FQNENV. The CDR3 region has the DNA TGTGCCAGCAGCCACGACAGGGGAGGCTACACCTTC. Amino acids: CASSHDRGGYTF.

This clone occurred a few times. This chain connects TRBV13 to TRBJ1-3; no clear D gene. CDR3 size: 14 residues. V was clipped by 2 bases and J by 7 bases, with 12 bases between them. Per germline, CDR1 PRHDT and CDR2 FYEKMQ (reference sequence). This chain's CDR3 is CASSLSGNWNTIYF. The CDR3 nucleotides read TGTGCCAGCAGCTTATCGGGTAATTGGAACACCATATATTTT. The complete variable domain, with remaining parts taken from reference TRBV13 and TRBJ1-3, reads AAGVIQSPRHLIKEKRETATLKCYPIPRHDTVYWYQQGPGQDPQFLISFYEKMQSDKGSIPDRFSAQQFSDYHSELNMSSLELGDSALYFCASSLSGNWNTIYFGEGSWLTVV.